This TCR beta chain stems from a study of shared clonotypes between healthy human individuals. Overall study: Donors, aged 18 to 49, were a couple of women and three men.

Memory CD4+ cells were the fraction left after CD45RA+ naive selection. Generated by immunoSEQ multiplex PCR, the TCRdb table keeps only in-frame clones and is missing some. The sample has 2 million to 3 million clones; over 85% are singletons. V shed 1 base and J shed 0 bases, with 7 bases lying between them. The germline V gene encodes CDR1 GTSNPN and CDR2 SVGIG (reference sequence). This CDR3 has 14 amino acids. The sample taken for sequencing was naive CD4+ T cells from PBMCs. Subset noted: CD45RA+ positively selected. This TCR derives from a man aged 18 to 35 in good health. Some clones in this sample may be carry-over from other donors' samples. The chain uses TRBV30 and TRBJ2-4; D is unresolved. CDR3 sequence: CAWSDRLAKNIQYF. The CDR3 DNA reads TGTGCCTGGAGTGACAGACTAGCCAAAAACATTCAGTACTTC.